This T cell receptor beta chain was retrieved from a study of blood T cells in healthy people across ages (dated by TCRdb to between 2015 and 2017). At the level of the whole study: In model experiments, template switching captured about one uniquely barcoded TCR beta cDNA molecule for every two T cells. To track age-related changes in TCR beta repertoire diversity, the study relied on deep sequencing normalized with unique cDNA molecular identifiers. The donors were split into four age groups: young (average about 16 years), middle-aged (about 40), aged (approximately 60) and long-lived (approximately 80). To avoid experimental bias, donors of different ages were randomly spread across the sequencing lanes. For two donors (one aged 18 to 29 and one aged 80 or older), the study analyzed two additional independent replicas of 1 million unique cDNA reads from the same blood draw.

What the authors observed across the whole study: Because the CMV infection status of the donors was unknown, age-related changes in expanded clonotypes may potentially have been confounded. There was a strong correlation between observed TCR beta diversity and the percentage of naive T cells measured by flow cytometry. Observed TCR beta diversity per million T cells fell roughly linearly with age, and a significant reduction was already apparent by age roughly 40. Estimates of total diversity based on one million sequenced T cells were regarded as lower bounds and as underestimates. Because profiling used bulk unsorted PBMCs, naive and antigen-experienced compartments could not be compared conclusively. Compared with the aged group, more naive CD4+ T cells, fewer expanded clones and increased TCR diversity were shown by the long-lived group, suggesting age selection.

Systemically healthy Caucasian individuals from Russia, 35 to 40 in total and aged roughly 6 to 95 years, were included as donors. Ten milliliters of peripheral blood were collected from each donor into EDTA-treated Vacutainer tubes. Ficoll-Paque density-gradient centrifugation was used to isolate PBMCs, with at least 7 million per sample. Total RNA, at least 6 micrograms per sample, was extracted from PBMCs with Trizol reagent. For every donor, flow cytometry on a PBMC aliquot measured the percentage of naive CD45RAhigh/CD27high T cells. This clonotype has just a few counts. Its antigen is currently not known. Per-nucleotide qualities are absent, and no much larger clonotype sits a single base away. To prepare the library, 5' RACE was applied. The listed sequencing device is Illumina HiSeq 2500. The second PCR ran for roughly 7 to 12 cycles and used a J-beta primer mix along with a sample-barcoded 5' primer. A unique molecular identifier was introduced onto each TCR beta cDNA molecule by a template-switch 5' adaptor carrying 12 random nucleotides. Each sample yielded at least 3 million CDR3-containing paired-end reads. First-strand cDNA synthesis was performed from all RNA using the Mint cDNA synthesis kit, with priming by a TRBC-specific oligonucleotide. Following uracil-DNA glycosylase treatment, a first 18-cycle PCR with universal primers M1SS and BC2_uni_R was performed on all cDNA. Turning to the authors' computational methods: Normalization of each sample was performed by random selection of 1 million high-quality reads, each carrying a distinct molecular identifier. Reads with shared molecular identifiers were discarded instead of being binned into consensus sequences. MiTCR, run with a Q25 quality threshold and the strictest error-elimination algorithm, handled CDR3 identification, clonotype clustering and error correction. Lower-bound total TCR beta diversity was estimated with a nonparametric unseen species model using Euler transformation. TCRdb reworked the public reads: Q25 trimming with fastp, MiXCR clone assembly, productive beta chains retained. Each entry merges the rows of one CDR3 protein and shows their most common DNA and genes. These V and J calls derive from TCRdb rather than the authors' analysis. A total of under 2,000,000 distinct CDR3 sequences appear in this sample, just under 50% of them only once. More than 2% of the sample is taken by the ten largest.

The CDR3 sequence holds 14 residues, the cysteine and phenylalanine included. Solely the CDR3 DNA is kept, with 42 bases framed from the first base. V and J are truncated by 2 bases and 6 bases respectively, leaving an intervening sequence of 11 bases. CDR1 is given as MDHEN and CDR2 as SYDVKM, both from the germline V gene. The origin of this receptor is a woman between 40 and 55 years old in good health. Specimen: blood. The chain uses TRBV28 and TRBJ2-1; perhaps TRBD2 is the D gene, with 6 bases matching. In nucleotide form, the sequence is TGTGCCAGCAGTTTAGCGCTCGGGGGCAATGAGCAGTTCTTC. The resulting protein is CASSLALGGNEQFF.